This TCR beta chain emerged from a study of T cells expressing NK-cell markers. Study overall: Sorted T-cell subsets CD3+CD56+NKG2C+, CD3+CD56+NKG2C- and CD3+CD56-NKG2C+ were TCR beta-sequenced. Out of eight donors sequenced, seven tested HCMV-seropositive and the remaining one seronegative.

Comment on this clonotype: Antigen unknown.

TCRdb processed the 5' RACE reads again and assigns one entry to each CDR3 protein, with no DNA. The table for this sample gives about 300,000 distinct CDR3 sequences. Points from the study as a whole: Whether expanded NKG2C+ T cell clones were HCMV specific stayed uncertain. Of the CD8+ T cell pool in six donors, roughly 1.0-8% was accounted for by dominant NKG2C+ clonotypes.

This TCR derives from a woman between 18 and 69 years old in good health. Sequencing was performed on blood T cells: a sorted CD56 or NKG2C T cell subset, CD4+ or CD8+ T cells, or bulk PBMC T cells (not recorded which).

The chain's CDR3 is CASSTRPQTATDTQYF. The chain joins TRBV12-3 or TRBV12-4 to TRBJ2-3; no DNA is available, so the TRBD1 call from TCRdb remains unchecked. The CDR3 extends over 16 amino acids.